What follows are 20 T cell receptor beta chains derived from one specimen sequenced in a study of blood T cell repertoires in COVID-19. Produced via immunoSEQ multiplex PCR; TCRdb's table is partial and in-frame only. This sample yields 300,000 to 450,000 clones, of which roughly 86% are seen a single time; roughly 10% belongs to the top ten. The sample comprised peripheral blood. Every receptor here comes from a woman aged 25 to 39 with COVID-19, enrolled during active disease.

The V call is TRBV5-1, the J call TRBJ2-1, with 9 bases identical to TRBD2. V was clipped by 5 bases and J by 3 bases; unmatched bases: 3. Germline CDR1 SGHRS, CDR2 YFSETQ. There are 14 residues in the CDR3. Here the CDR3 DNA reads TGCGCCAGCAGTGGGACTAGCCTCTACAATGAGCAGTTCTTC. Translating it yields CASSGTSLYNEQFF.

The rearrangement links TRBV5-4 to TRBJ2-1, with 8 bases identical to TRBD2. The V gene's germline CDR1 is SGHNT and CDR2 YYREEE (reference sequence). The CDR3 is 14 residues long. V gave up 6 bases and J gave up 6 bases; unmatched junction bases: 8. CDR3: CASTSPGGLNEQFF. The CDR3 region has the DNA TGTGCCAGCACCTCCCCGGGGGGGCTCAATGAGCAGTTCTTC. The whole variable domain, remainder taken from reference TRBV5-4 and TRBJ2-1, is ETGVTQSPTHLIKTRGQQVTLRCSSQSGHNTVSWYQQALGQGPQFIFQYYREEENGRGNFPPRFSGLQFPNYSSELNVNALELDDSALYLCASTSPGGLNEQFFGPGTRLTVL.

This clone came up once. CDR3 in amino acids: CASSARLVSHEQFF. CDR3 coding DNA: TGTGCCAGCAGCGCCAGACTAGTTTCCCATGAGCAGTTCTTC. The chain links TRBV7-2 to TRBJ2-1, with D maybe TRBD2 (6 bases). V was cut by 5 bases and J by 8 bases, with 16 bases left in between. Per the germline V gene, CDR1 is SGHTA and CDR2 is FQGNSA. The CDR3 is 14 amino acids.

In this sample, this clone turned up a few times. Distinct nucleotide sequences in the sample also encode this CDR3. The rearrangement uses TRBV10-3 and TRBJ1-1; D is possibly TRBD1 (5 bases). Per the germline V gene, CDR1 is ENHRY and CDR2 is SYGVKD. This CDR3 contains 13 residues. Trimming cost V 6 bases and J 3 bases, with 11 bases left between them. The DNA for the CDR3 is TGTGCCATCAGCGAACGGGGGGACACTGAAGCTTTCTTT. Its protein is CAISERGDTEAFF.

This clone was seen just once. The chain is built from TRBV3-1 (or the pseudogene TRBV3-2) and TRBJ2-1; 7 nucleotides agree with TRBD2. The CDR3 is 15 residues long. CDR1 LGHDT and CDR2 YNNKEL come from the germline V gene (reference sequence). The V gene end was trimmed by 5 bases and the J gene end by 8 bases; junction bases not matched to a gene: 12. The CDR3 DNA reads TGTGCCAGCAGCTCCCTGACTAGCTTCCCCGATGAGCAGTTCTTC. Residues: CASSSLTSFPDEQFF.

Comments on this clone: The sample holds other DNA sequences that translate to the same CDR3. This chain joins TRBV28 and TRBJ2-7; the D gene is possibly TRBD2 (6 bases). Germline loops: CDR1 MDHEN, CDR2 SYDVKM. This CDR3 contains 13 residues. V was pared by 3 bases and J by 4 bases, with 10 bases between. The CDR3 nucleotides read TGTGCCAGCAGTTTCGCGGGACCTTACGAGCAGTACTTC. This translates into CASSFAGPYEQYF.

This chain uses TRBV6-5 with TRBJ2-4; 7 nucleotides line up with TRBD1. CDR1 is MNHEY, CDR2 SVGAGI, per germline. Trimming cost V 4 bases and J 7 bases; bases outside gene matches: 4. The length of the CDR3 is 13 residues. The CDR3 region is CASSSDRANIQYF. The CDR3 nucleotides read TGTGCCAGCAGTTCTGACAGGGCCAACATTCAGTACTTC.

This clone has just one count. The CDR3 spells CASSQKQGAGELFF. The CDR3, as DNA: TGCGCCAGCAGTCAAAAACAGGGGGCCGGGGAGCTGTTTTTT. J is TRBJ2-2 and V is TRBV10-1, with TRBD1 matching over 8 bases. CDR1 and CDR2 from the germline V gene are WNHNN and SYGVQD (reference sequence). V lost 5 bases, J lost 6 bases, and 5 bases stayed unmatched. The CDR3 sequence is 14 residues long.

The chain joins TRBV11-2 to TRBJ1-4; 7 bases are a match to TRBD1. Germline CDR1 reads SGHAT; CDR2 reads FQNNGV. The CDR3 has 15 amino acids. V trimming: 1 base; J trimming: 11 bases; junction bases outside the gene matches: 10. The CDR3 loop reads CASSLVGGGKGKLFF. CDR3 nucleotides: TGTGCCAGCAGCTTAGTAGGGGGCGGTAAGGGGAAACTGTTTTTT.

This clone occurred once. This chain links TRBV27 with TRBJ1-4; no reliable D call. Trimming pared 7 bases from V and 7 bases from J, leaving 16 bases between. CDR3 size: 14 residues. Germline-derived CDR1 and CDR2 are MNHEY and SMNVEV (reference sequence). For the CDR3, the DNA is TGTGCCAGCACCCGGGGTCTCGGGAGTGAAAAACTGTTTTTT. It translates to CASTRGLGSEKLFF.

The rearrangement uses TRBV5-6 and TRBJ2-7, with D possibly matching TRBD2 (5 bases). This CDR3 region has 13 residues. Trimming took 6 bases from V and 4 from J, leaving 14 bases between them. Germline CDR1 SGHDT, CDR2 YYEEEE. Here the CDR3 reads CASTREFRYEQYF. The DNA of the CDR3 is TGTGCCAGCACGAGGGAGTTTAGGTACGAGCAGTACTTC.

The rearrangement joins TRBV5-1 to TRBJ1-1; possibly TRBD1 for D (6 bases). Trimming shortened V by 5 bases and J by 3 bases, and 11 bases separated the two germline ends. This CDR3 is 13 amino acids long. CDR1 SGHRS and CDR2 YFSETQ come from the germline V gene. Here the CDR3 DNA reads TGCGCCAGCAGGCGACAGGAGTACACTGAAGCTTTCTTT. Protein product: CASRRQEYTEAFF.

The J gene is TRBJ1-1, the V gene TRBV18; the D gene is possibly TRBD1 (5 bases). Trimming took 6 bases from V and 0 from J, leaving 11 bases between them. This CDR3 is built from 14 residues. Germline-derived CDR1 and CDR2 are KGHSH and LQKENI. CDR3 protein: CASSRQNLNTEAFF. The CDR3 DNA reads as TGTGCCAGCTCCCGACAGAATTTGAACACTGAAGCTTTCTTT.

The chain couples TRBV9 to TRBJ2-2; TRBD2 is a possible D gene (6 bases). CDR1 and CDR2 (germline): SGDLS, YYNGEE. There are 19 residues in the CDR3. Trimming pared 2 bases from V and 3 bases from J, leaving 23 bases between. Here the CDR3 DNA reads TGTGCCAGCAGCGTCTTTCCGGGACTGACCCCAGCGGACACCGGGGAGCTGTTTTTT. This encodes CASSVFPGLTPADTGELFF.

This clone came up once. This chain uses TRBV4-1 with TRBJ2-7, with 9 positions matching TRBD2. The CDR3 sequence is 15 residues long. The germline V gene has CDR1 MGHRA and CDR2 YSYEKL. Trimming took 0 bases from V and 6 from J; bases not matched to a gene: 6. The CDR3 DNA follows: TGCGCCAGCAGCCAAGACCCTGGACTAGCGCTCGAGCAGTACTTC. Encoded protein: CASSQDPGLALEQYF.

The chain combines TRBV20-1 with TRBJ2-7; 10 nucleotides match TRBD2. Trimming took 3 bases from V and 2 from J; bases not matched to a gene: 7. The CDR3 has 15 amino acids. From germline, CDR1 is DFQATT and CDR2 SNEGSKA (reference sequence). Written as DNA, the CDR3 is TGCAGTGCTAGTTCTTCAAGCGGGAGGGCCTACGAGCAGTACTTC. Encoded protein: CSASSSSGRAYEQYF.

V and J are TRBV11-2 and TRBJ2-5; D perhaps matches TRBD1 (5 bases). The germline CDR1 and CDR2 sequences are SGHAT and FQNNGV. This CDR3 is 14 amino acids long. The V gene lost 1 base and the J gene lost 5 bases, with 11 bases spanning the gap. The CDR3 region is CASSLGWGSETQYF. CDR3 bases: TGTGCCAGCAGCTTAGGTTGGGGCTCGGAGACCCAGTACTTC.

V is TRBV24-1 and J is TRBJ2-1; weak D call: TRBD2 (5 bases). Germline lookup yields CDR1 KGHDR and CDR2 SFDVKD. CDR3 length equals 16 residues. Trimming shortened V by 3 bases and J by 7 bases, and 18 bases separated the two germline ends. DNA for the CDR3: TGTGCCACCAGTGATCCCCAGCGGCCGAGGATGAATGAGCAGTTCTTC. As protein: CATSDPQRPRMNEQFF.

The chain couples TRBV19 to TRBJ2-7; 12 bases align to TRBD2. J gave up 6 bases and V 5 bases, and 8 bases lay outside the gene matches. Germline V CDR1 and CDR2: LNHDA, SQIVND (reference sequence). CDR3 length: 15 amino acids. DNA of the CDR3: TGTGCCAGTAGTCTCGGACTAGCGGGATCAATCGAGCAGTACTTC. Protein product: CASSLGLAGSIEQYF.

This sequence joins TRBV28 and TRBJ2-1; 9 bases map to TRBD1. The V gene's germline CDR1 is MDHEN and CDR2 SYDVKM. J was trimmed by 2 bases and V by 7 bases; bases with no gene match: 24. CDR3 length: 21 residues. CDR3 loop: CASKRDRAMNWGRIPYNEQFF. The CDR3 bases are TGTGCCAGCAAGCGGGACAGGGCAATGAATTGGGGGAGAATCCCCTACAATGAGCAGTTCTTC.